This T cell receptor (beta chain) was sequenced for a study of cytomegalovirus exposure and HLA in healthy donors. The PCR ran on 60 Vbeta and 13 Jbeta primers. Original data processing: Roughly 10 million shared chains were among the approximately 87 million unique TCR beta chains that a later analysis counted. Produced via immunoSEQ multiplex PCR; TCRdb's table is partial and in-frame only. For V, J and clone size, that table is used; D and trimming come from the DNA. Found here are around 130,000 clones, around four fifths of them singletons; the top ten hold over 1%. V dropped 1 base and J dropped 1 base, with 12 bases sitting between them. This CDR3 region has 15 residues. Germline values: CDR1 GTSNPN, CDR2 SVGIG (reference sequence).

The sequence was obtained from a boy under 18 in good health and CMV-seronegative. Sequenced: PBMCs. The rearrangement joins TRBV30 to TRBJ2-3; D is possibly TRBD2 (5 bases). The CDR3 DNA is TGTGCCTGGAGTGAGGTGGGAGAGGGCACAGATACGCAGTATTTT. This codes for CAWSEVGEGTDTQYF.